The 4 T cell receptor beta chains reported below all come from one sample, sequenced in a study of regulatory T cells in long-lasting Graves disease listed by TCRdb under 2021. The library was produced with multiplex PCR. The listed sequencing device is Illumina HiSeq 4000. CDR3 regions were amplified by Arm-PCR with iRepertoire HTBI primers to construct TCR beta libraries. The public reads were run again by TCRdb, first through fastp at Q25 and then through MiXCR, and only productive beta chains were kept. Rows matching on CDR3 protein sequence are summarized as one entry with the most common DNA and genes. Across this sample there are roughly 420,000 distinct CDR3 sequences, with roughly 15% seen only once. The ten top clones hold 23% of the sample. Interpreted using the paper, the time point label stands for: newly diagnosed GD, antithyroid drugs for less than 3 months. For both TCR sequencing and RNA sequencing, RNA was extracted from PBMCs using TRIzol.

The sample also formed part of further work on T cells in Graves' hyperthyroidism and ophthalmopathy.

The sequencing here drew on peripheral blood mononuclear cells (PBMCs), taken at new diagnosis, from a patient treated with antithyroid drugs. The receptors come from a woman under 30 with Graves disease. Donor details come from another sample of the same person, matched by shared clones.

The chain couples TRBV19 to TRBJ2-5, with 10 bases aligning to TRBD2. The CDR3 spans 14 residues. J lost 7 bases, V lost 9 bases, and 11 bases had no gene match. Per the germline V gene, CDR1 is LNHDA and CDR2 is SQIVND (reference sequence). CDR3: CASRGTSAEGTQYF. CDR3 coding DNA: TGTGCCAGCCGCGGGACTAGCGCGGAGGGGACCCAGTACTTC.

This clonotype has only a few counts. This chain joins TRBV25-1 and TRBJ1-1; D gene unclear. The V end lost 4 bases, the J end lost 3 bases, and 6 bases lay between the germline ends. Germline-derived CDR1 and CDR2 are MGHDK and SYGVNS. This CDR3 contains 12 residues. CDR3 sequence reads: CASSALDTEAFF. CDR3 nucleotides: TGTGCCAGCAGTGCTCTGGACACTGAAGCTTTCTTT.

This clonotype was counted only a few times. A far larger clone lies a single base away; this is likely a read error. This chain links TRBV28 with TRBJ2-1, with D perhaps TRBD2 (5 bases). The germline V gene has CDR1 MDHEN and CDR2 SYDVKM. This CDR3 spans 10 amino acids. DNA for the CDR3: TGTGTATCGGGAAGATACGAGCAGTTCTTC. This gives the protein CVSGRYEQFF.

The chain carries TRBV18 and TRBJ2-7; D is possibly TRBD2 (5 bases). Trimming cost V 0 bases and J 8 bases, with 14 bases left between them. In germline, CDR1 is KGHSH, CDR2 LQKENI. The CDR3 covers 14 residues. The CDR3 reads CASSPPTPREQQYF. In DNA form, the CDR3 reads TGTGCCAGCTCACCACCTACCCCGAGGGAACAGCAGTACTTC.